The 28 T cell receptor beta chains given below trace back to one sample, sequenced in a study of T cell responses to AZD1222 COVID-19 vaccine (dated by TCRdb to 2020 to 2022). The library was made by the immunoSEQ multiplex PCR assay. TCRdb mirrors the immuneACCESS table, restricted to in-frame sequences. Some clones are absent from its copies; in checked studies, under half trace to an unresolved V gene, and the reason for the others is unknown. This sample lists about 160,000 clones; almost 90% were detected once. More than 5.5% of the sample goes to the ten largest clones. What this sample's time point label stands for: baseline before first vaccination. The sample was peripheral blood, taken on day 0 of AZD1222 vaccination. These receptors all stem from an adult in good health.

The chain employs TRBV29-1 and TRBJ2-7, with D uncertain. V was cut by 1 base and J by 6 bases, with 10 bases left in between. The CDR3 covers 12 residues. Looked up from germline, CDR1 is SQVTM and CDR2 is ANQGSEA. CDR3 residues: CSVEVYGREQYF. The CDR3 nucleotides are TGCAGCGTTGAAGTGTATGGCCGCGAGCAGTACTTC.

Here the CDR3 reads CASGRSGLAGKGNEQFF. CDR3 coding DNA: TGTGCCAGCGGCCGGTCCGGACTAGCGGGAAAGGGGAATGAGCAGTTCTTC. The chain combines TRBV7-8 with TRBJ2-1, with 12 bases fitting TRBD2. CDR1 and CDR2 (germline): SGHVS, FQNEAQ. After removal of 8 bases from V and 7 bases from J, the junction contained 15 bases not matched to a gene. CDR3 length: 17 amino acids.

In DNA form, the CDR3 reads TGTGCCTGGTCTCTGACAGGCTCTGGAAACACCATATATTTT. Its protein is CAWSLTGSGNTIYF. This rearrangement joins TRBV30 to TRBJ1-3, with a weak D call TRBD1 (6 bases). Germline CDR1 reads GTSNPN; CDR2 reads SVGIG (reference sequence). V dropped 5 bases and J dropped 0 bases, with 11 bases sitting between them. The CDR3 runs to 14 residues.

The chain uses TRBV7-9 and TRBJ2-3; TRBD1 aligns across 7 bases. The CDR3 runs to 13 residues. In germline, CDR1 is SEHNR, CDR2 FQNEAQ (reference sequence). The J segment lost 3 bases and the V segment lost 3 bases, leaving 0 bases of the junction unmatched. Here the CDR3 DNA reads TGTGCCAGCAGCTTGACAGGGACAGATACGCAGTATTTT. Its protein product is CASSLTGTDTQYF.

This clone was observed a single time. The CDR3 region is CASSLTGGNTEAFF. CDR3 sequence (DNA): TGTGCCAGCAGCTTGACAGGGGGTAACACTGAAGCTTTCTTT. V is TRBV5-4 and J is TRBJ1-1; 8 bases line up with TRBD1. This CDR3 spans 14 amino acids. With 1 base clipped from V and 2 bases from J, the junction kept 1 base outside the gene matches. Germline CDR1 is SGHNT and CDR2 is YYREEE (reference sequence).

The genes are TRBV5-5 and TRBJ1-2, with D possibly TRBD1 on 6 matching bases. Trimming took 4 bases from V and 1 from J, leaving 14 bases between them. There are 15 residues in the CDR3. CDR1 is SGHKS and CDR2 is YYEKEE in the germline V gene (reference sequence). CDR3: CASSPWGRGNYGYTF. CDR3 nucleotides: TGTGCCAGCAGCCCCTGGGGCAGGGGTAACTATGGCTACACCTTC.

The CDR3 nucleotides read TGTGCCAGTAACCCGACAGCTCCACGGGAGGGAAAACTGTTTTTT. Its protein product is CASNPTAPREGKLFF. The chain employs TRBV19 and TRBJ1-4, with D perhaps TRBD1 (5 bases). Germline CDR1 and CDR2: LNHDA and SQIVND (reference sequence). The CDR3 is made up of 15 amino acids. Between the trimmed V and J ends, which lost 7 bases and 10 bases, there was a span of 22 bases.

The rearrangement links TRBV30 to TRBJ1-2, with TRBD1 identical over 10 bases. The J segment lost 5 bases and the V segment lost 0 bases, leaving 9 bases of the junction unmatched. The CDR3 is 16 residues long. Germline V CDR1 and CDR2: GTSNPN, SVGIG (reference sequence). CDR3 DNA: TGTGCCTGGAGTGTAGGGGCCGGACAGGGGGGATATGGCTACACCTTC. Residues: CAWSVGAGQGGYGYTF.

The chain has TRBV3-1 (or the pseudogene TRBV3-2) and TRBJ1-6, with TRBD1 matching 8 bases. CDR3 length: 14 amino acids. Unmatched junction bases numbered 5, after V lost 4 bases and J lost 9 bases. Germline assignment: CDR1 LGHDT and CDR2 YNNKEL (reference sequence). The chain's CDR3 is CASSPAGGLSPLHF. CDR3 sequence (DNA): TGTGCCAGCAGCCCCGCAGGGGGCCTTTCACCCCTCCACTTT.

This chain links TRBV30 with TRBJ1-1, with 8 bases that match TRBD1. The CDR3 spans 14 residues. Germline CDR1 and CDR2: GTSNPN and SVGIG (reference sequence). V shed 4 bases and J 0 bases; nucleotides not matched to a gene: 4. This CDR3 is CAWNKQGVNTEAFF. The CDR3 nucleotides are TGTGCCTGGAATAAACAGGGGGTGAACACTGAAGCTTTCTTT.

This chain links TRBV19 with TRBJ1-1; no definite D call. Germline lookup yields CDR1 LNHDA and CDR2 SQIVND (reference sequence). The CDR3 loop spans 15 amino acids. Between the trimmed V and J ends, which lost 5 bases and 2 bases, there was a span of 15 bases. The DNA of the CDR3 is TGTGCCAGTAGTGGAACTCCCGCCTTTAACACTGAAGCTTTCTTT. Encoded protein: CASSGTPAFNTEAFF.

The chain has TRBV19 and TRBJ1-3, with D unresolved. The CDR3 covers 12 residues. The V and J ends lost 2 bases and 4 bases respectively, with 3 bases between them. Germline V CDR1 and CDR2: LNHDA, SQIVND (reference sequence). As DNA, the CDR3 is TGTGCCAGTAGTATACCAGGAAACACCATATATTTT. Protein: CASSIPGNTIYF.

V usage is TRBV19 and J usage is TRBJ1-1; 8 positions match TRBD1. This CDR3 is built from 14 residues. Germline assignment: CDR1 LNHDA and CDR2 SQIVND (reference sequence). V lost 6 bases to trimming and J lost 1 base; unmatched junction nucleotides: 4. The CDR3 here is CASSFGQGNTEAFF. The CDR3 DNA is TGTGCCAGTAGCTTCGGACAGGGGAACACTGAAGCTTTCTTT.

This chain connects TRBV5-1 to TRBJ2-2, with D tentatively TRBD2 (5 bases). This CDR3 comprises 16 residues. V was cut by 2 bases and J by 5 bases, with 16 bases left in between. Per the germline V gene, CDR1 is SGHRS and CDR2 is YFSETQ. CDR3 DNA sequence: TGCGCCAGCAGCTTTAGCGCCAGAGGGTTTACCGGGGAGCTGTTTTTT. It translates to CASSFSARGFTGELFF.

Of note for this clone: The identical CDR3 is also encoded by other nucleotide sequences in the sample. The chain couples TRBV18 to TRBJ2-5; no definite D call. CDR1 and CDR2 from the germline V gene are KGHSH and LQKENI. The V end lost 3 bases, the J end lost 2 bases, and 1 base lay between the germline ends. The CDR3 is 11 amino acids. CDR3 coding DNA: TGTGCCAGCTCACCGCAAGAGACCCAGTACTTC. It specifies CASSPQETQYF.

The chain has TRBV19 and TRBJ1-1, with D hard to call. This CDR3 region has 18 residues. Germline loops: CDR1 LNHDA, CDR2 SQIVND (reference sequence). Trimming removed 5 bases at V and 2 bases at J, with 24 bases between. CDR3 nucleotides: TGTGCCAGTAGTTCCACAGAACTCAATACCGCTCCCAACACTGAAGCTTTCTTT. It yields the protein CASSSTELNTAPNTEAFF.

The chain carries TRBV28 and TRBJ2-2; no clear D. CDR1 and CDR2 (germline): MDHEN, SYDVKM. Trimming removed 3 bases at V and 5 bases at J, with 7 bases between. CDR3 size: 13 residues. DNA for the CDR3: TGTGCCAGCAGTTTCCGACCGACCGGGGAGCTGTTTTTT. It encodes CASSFRPTGELFF.

The chain uses TRBV18 and TRBJ1-3; 10 bases are a match to TRBD1. Germline V gene data show CDR1 as KGHSH and CDR2 as LQKENI. V was clipped by 4 bases and J by 4 bases; unmatched bases: 13. The CDR3 totals 18 residues. CDR3 residues: CASSLLMPGQGSGNTIYF. As DNA, the CDR3 is TGTGCCAGCTCACTTCTGATGCCGGGACAGGGGAGCGGAAACACCATATATTTT.

In DNA, the CDR3 is TGTGCCAGCAGTTGGGGGGAAGGGGACGGCTACACCTTC. It translates to CASSWGEGDGYTF. The V gene is TRBV6-2 or TRBV6-3, the J gene TRBJ1-2; D possibly corresponds to TRBD1 (5 bases). V was clipped by 4 bases and J by 8 bases, with 14 bases between them. Germline V lookup: CDR1 MNHEY, CDR2 SVGEGT. This CDR3 region has 13 residues.

The chain is built from TRBV5-4 and TRBJ2-7; TRBD1 matches at 11 bases. Germline lookup yields CDR1 SGHNT and CDR2 YYREEE (reference sequence). V shed 5 bases, J shed 4 bases, and the junction held 8 bases outside the gene matches. CDR3 length equals 15 residues. The CDR3 DNA sequence: TGTGCCAGCAGTTCCGGGACAGGGGGGATTTACGAGCAGTACTTC. Its translation: CASSSGTGGIYEQYF.

This chain uses TRBV6-5 with TRBJ1-5; 7 bases align to TRBD1. V lost 2 bases to trimming and J lost 6 bases; unmatched junction nucleotides: 4. This CDR3 comprises 14 residues. Germline V CDR1 and CDR2: MNHEY, SVGAGI. The CDR3 sequence: CASSYRGRGQPQHF. In DNA, the CDR3 is TGTGCCAGCAGTTACAGGGGGCGCGGTCAGCCCCAGCATTTT.

The genes are TRBV4-2 and TRBJ2-1; 14 nucleotides agree with TRBD2. CDR3 length equals 17 residues. J lost 7 bases, V lost 3 bases, and 8 bases had no gene match. The germline gives CDR1 LGHNA, CDR2 YNFKEQ. The CDR3 DNA reads TGTGCCAGCAGCCAGGGTACGGGACTAGCGGGAGCGAATGAGCAGTTCTTC. The encoded protein is CASSQGTGLAGANEQFF.

The V and J genes are TRBV2 and TRBJ2-2; 7 bases line up with TRBD2. Germline CDR1 is SNHLY and CDR2 is FYNNEI. The CDR3 has 16 residues. With V trimmed by 0 bases and J by 1 base, 2 bases remained unmatched. The CDR3 bases are TGTGCCAGCAGTGAAGCGGCTAGCGGGAACACCGGGGAGCTGTTTTTT. It yields the protein CASSEAASGNTGELFF.

This clone was recorded a few times. The V and J genes are TRBV4-3 and TRBJ1-4; D remains ambiguous. The CDR3 has 14 amino acids. Trimming removed 2 bases from V and 14 bases from J, with 18 bases in between. Germline V lookup: CDR1 LGHNA, CDR2 YSLEER. CDR3 sequence reads: CASSQMYGAAALFF. DNA for the CDR3: TGCGCCAGCAGCCAAATGTATGGAGCCGCCGCCCTGTTTTTT.

On this clone itself: Other nucleotide sequences in the sample specify the same CDR3. This chain joins TRBV5-1 and TRBJ1-1; no clear D. In germline, CDR1 is SGHRS, CDR2 YFSETQ. The CDR3 consists of 15 residues. V dropped 2 bases and J dropped 1 base, with 12 bases sitting between them. CDR3 nucleotides: TGCGCCAGCAGCTTAACGGGCACCGGGAACACTGAAGCTTTCTTT. Its protein product is CASSLTGTGNTEAFF.

On this clone: The same CDR3 arises from other DNA sequences in this sample as well. The chain has TRBV14 and TRBJ2-2; D not certain. Germline CDR1 SGHDN, CDR2 FVKESK. V was trimmed by 0 bases and J by 2 bases, leaving 4 bases between them. The CDR3 covers 14 residues. The CDR3 DNA is TGTGCCAGCAGCCAAGATAGTAACACCGGGGAGCTGTTTTTT. Translating gives CASSQDSNTGELFF.

This chain joins TRBV5-6 and TRBJ1-2, with a possible D match to TRBD1 (6 bases). The CDR3 is made up of 15 amino acids. V was trimmed by 3 bases and J by 0 bases, leaving 12 bases between them. The germline CDR1 and CDR2 sequences are SGHDT and YYEEEE. The CDR3 DNA follows: TGTGCCAGCAGCTACACAGGGCGGACTAACTATGGCTACACCTTC. This translates into CASSYTGRTNYGYTF.

This chain links TRBV30 with TRBJ1-2; 8 bases agree with TRBD1. The J segment lost 1 base and the V segment lost 3 bases, leaving 7 bases of the junction unmatched. The CDR3 consists of 15 residues. Germline CDR1 is GTSNPN and CDR2 is SVGIG (reference sequence). The CDR3 DNA follows: TGTGCCTGGAGGACAGGGGATGTAGATAACTATGGCTACACCTTC. Protein product: CAWRTGDVDNYGYTF.